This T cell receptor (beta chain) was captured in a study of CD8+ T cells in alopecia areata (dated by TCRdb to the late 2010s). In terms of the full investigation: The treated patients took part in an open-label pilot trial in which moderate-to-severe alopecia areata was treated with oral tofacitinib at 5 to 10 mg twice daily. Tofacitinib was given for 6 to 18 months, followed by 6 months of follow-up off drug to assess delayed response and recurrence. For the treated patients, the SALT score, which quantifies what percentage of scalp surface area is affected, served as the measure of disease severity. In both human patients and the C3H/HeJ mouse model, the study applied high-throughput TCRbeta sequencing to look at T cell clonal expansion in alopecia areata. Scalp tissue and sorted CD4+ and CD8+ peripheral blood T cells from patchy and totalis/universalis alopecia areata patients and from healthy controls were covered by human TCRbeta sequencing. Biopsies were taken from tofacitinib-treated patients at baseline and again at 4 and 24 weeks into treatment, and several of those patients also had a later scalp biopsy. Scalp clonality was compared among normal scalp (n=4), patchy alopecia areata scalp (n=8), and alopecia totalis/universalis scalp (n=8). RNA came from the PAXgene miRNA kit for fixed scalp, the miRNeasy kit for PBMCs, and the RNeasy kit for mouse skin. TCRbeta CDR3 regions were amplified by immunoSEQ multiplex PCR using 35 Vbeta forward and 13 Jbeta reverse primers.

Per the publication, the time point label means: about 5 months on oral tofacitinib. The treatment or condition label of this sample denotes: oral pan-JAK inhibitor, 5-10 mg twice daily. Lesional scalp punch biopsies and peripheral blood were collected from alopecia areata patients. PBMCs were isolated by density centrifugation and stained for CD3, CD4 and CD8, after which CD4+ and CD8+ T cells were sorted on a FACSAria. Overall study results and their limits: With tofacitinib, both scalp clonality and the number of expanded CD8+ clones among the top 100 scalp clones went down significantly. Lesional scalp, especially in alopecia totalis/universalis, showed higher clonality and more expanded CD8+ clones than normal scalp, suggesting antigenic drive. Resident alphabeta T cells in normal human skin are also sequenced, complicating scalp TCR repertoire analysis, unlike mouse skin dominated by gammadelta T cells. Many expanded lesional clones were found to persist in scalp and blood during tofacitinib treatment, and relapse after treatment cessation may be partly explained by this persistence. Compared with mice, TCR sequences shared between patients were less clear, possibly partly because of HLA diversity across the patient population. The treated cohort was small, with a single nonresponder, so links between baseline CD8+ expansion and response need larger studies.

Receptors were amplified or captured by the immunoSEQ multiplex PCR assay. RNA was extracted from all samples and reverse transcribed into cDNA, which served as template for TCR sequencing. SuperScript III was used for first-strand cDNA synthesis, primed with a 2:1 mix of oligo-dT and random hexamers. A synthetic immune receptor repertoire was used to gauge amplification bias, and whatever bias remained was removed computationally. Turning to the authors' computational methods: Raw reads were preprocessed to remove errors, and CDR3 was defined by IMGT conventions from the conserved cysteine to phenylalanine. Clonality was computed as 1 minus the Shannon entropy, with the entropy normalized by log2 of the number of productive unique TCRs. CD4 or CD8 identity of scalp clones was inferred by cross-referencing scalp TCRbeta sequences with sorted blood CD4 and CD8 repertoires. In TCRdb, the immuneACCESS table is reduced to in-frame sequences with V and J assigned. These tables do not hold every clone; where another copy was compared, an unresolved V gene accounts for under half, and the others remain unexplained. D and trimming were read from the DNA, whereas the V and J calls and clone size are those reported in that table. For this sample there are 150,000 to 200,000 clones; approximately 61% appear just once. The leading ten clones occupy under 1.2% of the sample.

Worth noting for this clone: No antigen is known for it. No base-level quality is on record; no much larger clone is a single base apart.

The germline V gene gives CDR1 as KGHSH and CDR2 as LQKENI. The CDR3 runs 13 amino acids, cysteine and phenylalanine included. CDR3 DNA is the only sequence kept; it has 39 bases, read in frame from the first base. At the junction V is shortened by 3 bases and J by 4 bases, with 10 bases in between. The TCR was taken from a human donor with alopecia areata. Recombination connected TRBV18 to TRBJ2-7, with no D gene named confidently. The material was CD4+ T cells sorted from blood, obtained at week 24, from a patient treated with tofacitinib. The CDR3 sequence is CASSPSIEYEQYF. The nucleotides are TGTGCCAGCTCACCCTCTATTGAGTACGAGCAGTACTTC.